These T cell receptor beta chains were read from a single sample in a study of T cells after yellow fever vaccination. TCRdb fed the 5' RACE reads into MiXCR, producing one record per CDR3 protein. The sample contains tens of thousands of distinct CDR3 sequences, around 3.5% of which appear only once. Sequenced here: PBMCs, either bulk or a sorted T-cell subset (CD4+, CD8+, memory, or dextramer-sorted; not recorded which), sampled 35 to 50 days after the first yellow fever vaccination. All receptors derive from a man in his late teens or twenties who received the YFV17D yellow fever vaccine. CDR3s include the opening cysteine and the closing phenylalanine or tryptophan. D genes are given only for firm matches. Not every row has a clone size; where given, it reads once, few, many or a size class.

>TRBJ1-4|NA|many|TRBV5-1
CASSLLPSTNEKLFF
TGCGCCAGCAGCTTGCTACCCTCAACTAATGAAAAACTGTTTTTT
>TRBJ1-1|NA|few|TRBV11-3
CASSLDGGRNTEAFF
TGTGCCAGCAGCTTAGATGGAGGGAGGAACACTGAAGCTTTCTTT
>TRBJ2-3|NA|many|TRBV7-8
CASSLRPVSTDTQYF
TGTGCCAGCAGCTTACGCCCGGTTAGCACAGATACGCAGTATTTT
>TRBJ1-2|NA|many|TRBV20-1
CSARDGSGASYGYTF
TGCAGTGCTAGAGATGGGTCCGGAGCCTCCTATGGCTACACCTTC
>TRBJ1-2|NA|many|TRBV3-1
CASSRNSRDGYTF
TGTGCCAGCAGCCGAAATAGCAGAGATGGCTACACCTTC
>TRBJ2-4|NA|many|TRBV19
CASSIERENIQYF
TGTGCCAGTAGTATAGAAAGGGAAAACATTCAGTACTTC
>TRBJ2-5|NA|many|TRBV5-1
CASSAQETQYF
TGCGCCAGCAGCGCCCAAGAGACCCAGTACTTC
>TRBJ2-3|TRBD2|few|TRBV3-1
CASSHSGTSGTDTQYF
TGTGCCAGCAGTCACTCCGGGACTAGCGGCACAGATACGCAGTATTTT
>TRBJ1-2|TRBD1|many|TRBV5-1
CASSTDRANYGYTF
TGCGCCAGCAGCACGGACAGGGCTAACTATGGCTACACCTTC
>TRBJ1-5|NA|many|TRBV18
CASSPLMGNGNQPQHF
TGTGCCAGCTCACCACTAATGGGAAACGGCAATCAGCCCCAGCATTTT
>TRBJ1-2|TRBD1|many|TRBV7-2
CASSTGQGNGYTF
TGTGCCAGCAGCACGGGACAGGGGAATGGCTACACCTTC
>TRBJ2-6|NA|many|TRBV7-9
CASSSLDRQGRANVLTF
TGTGCCAGCAGCTCCTTGGATAGGCAGGGTAGGGCCAACGTCCTGACTTTC
>TRBJ1-5|NA|many|TRBV5-1
CASSLGIATSNQPQHF
TGCGCCAGCAGCTTGGGAATAGCAACGAGCAATCAGCCCCAGCATTTT
>TRBJ2-3|TRBD1|NA|TRBV12-3/TRBV12-4
CAFRQEEVGTASTDTQYF
TGTGCCTTCAGACAGGAAGAGGTCGGGACAGCTAGCACAGATACGCAGTATTTT
>TRBJ2-1|TRBD1|NA|TRBV24-1
CATSDPTGDFFNEQFF
TGTGCCACCAGTGACCCGACAGGGGACTTCTTTAATGAGCAGTTCTTC
>TRBJ2-2|TRBD1|many|TRBV5-1
CASTQTGTANTGELFF
TGCGCCAGCACCCAAACCGGGACAGCTAACACCGGGGAGCTGTTTTTT
>TRBJ2-3|TRBD2|many|TRBV20-1
CSATTSGGKSGTDTQYF
TGCAGTGCTACGACTAGCGGGGGGAAAAGTGGCACAGATACGCAGTATTTT
>TRBJ2-5|NA|many|TRBV7-3
CASSFNGDQETQYF
TGTGCCAGCAGCTTCAACGGGGACCAAGAGACCCAGTACTTC
>TRBJ2-1|NA|NA|TRBV3-1
CAFSTGSGEQFF
TGTGCCTTCAGCACAGGGTCGGGCGAGCAGTTCTTC
>TRBJ2-6|NA|many|TRBV7-9
CASSKRVSRNHVLTF
TGTGCCAGCAGCAAACGGGTATCCCGTAACCACGTCCTGACTTTC
>TRBJ2-3|TRBD1|many|TRBV7-9
CASSSGTGGASDTQYF
TGTGCCAGCAGCAGCGGGACAGGGGGCGCGTCAGATACGCAGTATTTT
>TRBJ2-5|TRBD1|many|TRBV5-6
CASSLEQGETQYF
TGTGCCAGCAGCTTGGAACAGGGGGAGACCCAGTACTTC
>TRBJ1-2|NA|many|TRBV7-2
CASSPGPWDYGYTF
TGTGCCAGCAGCCCCGGACCATGGGACTATGGCTACACCTTC
>TRBJ1-4|NA|many|TRBV4-3
CASSQETRGQSNEKLFF
TGCGCCAGCAGCCAAGAGACCCGTGGACAGTCAAATGAAAAACTGTTTTTT
>TRBJ1-1|NA|many|TRBV5-1
CASSFGRAAAFF
TGCGCCAGCAGCTTTGGGAGGGCCGCAGCTTTCTTT
>TRBJ2-1|NA|many|TRBV30
CAWIGWRNEQFF
TGTGCCTGGATAGGTTGGAGAAATGAGCAGTTCTTC
>TRBJ2-5|NA|many|TRBV20-1
CSASYSFEETQYF
TGCAGTGCTAGCTATTCTTTCGAAGAGACCCAGTACTTC
>TRBJ1-5|NA|many|TRBV6-5
CASSLEEFGGNQPQHF
TGTGCCAGCAGCCTAGAGGAGTTTGGAGGCAATCAGCCCCAGCATTTT
>TRBJ1-4|NA|many|TRBV5-4
CASSLRNEKLFF
TGTGCCAGCAGCTTGCGTAACGAAAAACTGTTTTTT
>TRBJ1-1|NA|many|TRBV3-1
CASSQDLTYAFF
TGTGCCAGCAGCCAAGACCTCACGTACGCTTTCTTT
>TRBJ1-4|TRBD1|many|TRBV5-1
CASSLGTGTGSEKLFF
TGCGCCAGCAGCTTGGGGACCGGGACAGGGTCTGAAAAACTGTTTTTT
>TRBJ2-1|TRBD2|many|TRBV5-1
CASTLRGDNNEQFF
TGCGCCAGCACCCTGCGGGGGGATAACAATGAGCAGTTCTTC
>TRBJ2-1|NA|many|TRBV5-1
CASSFQANNEQFF
TGCGCCAGCAGCTTTCAGGCGAACAATGAGCAGTTCTTC
>TRBJ1-2|NA|NA|TRBV4-2
CASSPGSCDGYTF
TGTGCCAGCAGCCCTGGATCCTGTGATGGCTACACCTTC
>TRBJ1-5|NA|many|TRBV24-1
CATSDSWSHQPQHF
TGTGCCACCAGTGATTCATGGAGCCATCAGCCCCAGCATTTT
>TRBJ1-6|NA|NA|TRBV5-4
CASSPDNGWNSPLHF
TGTGCCAGCAGCCCAGACAACGGTTGGAATTCACCCCTCCACTTT
>TRBJ1-1|NA|many|TRBV7-2
CASSLNRATEAFF
TGTGCCAGCAGCTTAAACAGGGCCACTGAAGCTTTCTTT
>TRBJ1-1|NA|many|TRBV7-2
CASSAYLLKDTEAFF
TGTGCCAGCAGCGCCTACCTTCTTAAGGACACTGAAGCTTTCTTT
>TRBJ2-1|TRBD2|medium-sized|TRBV27
CASSLRRGDSYNEQFF
TGTGCCAGCAGTTTACGGCGGGGGGATTCCTACAATGAGCAGTTCTTC
>TRBJ1-4|NA|many|TRBV4-1
CASSQDGKTNEKLFF
TGCGCCAGCAGCCAAGATGGGAAGACTAATGAAAAACTGTTTTTT
>TRBJ1-6|TRBD1|many|TRBV27
CASSDRDYSPLHF
TGTGCCAGCAGCGACAGGGATTATTCACCCCTCCACTTT
>TRBJ2-3|TRBD1|many|TRBV6-2/TRBV6-3
CASSRRQGGTDTQYF
TGTGCCAGCAGTCGAAGACAGGGAGGCACAGATACGCAGTATTTT
>TRBJ2-5|TRBD2|many|TRBV4-2
CASSQDRGEEETQYF
TGTGCCAGCAGCCAAGATCGGGGGGAGGAAGAGACCCAGTACTTC
>TRBJ2-1|NA|many|TRBV5-1
CASSSGPSGEQFF
TGCGCCAGCAGCTCCGGCCCTTCGGGAGAGCAGTTCTTC
>TRBJ1-2|NA|many|TRBV18
CASSRTEEHGYTF
TGTGCCAGCTCGAGGACGGAGGAGCATGGCTACACCTTC
>TRBJ2-3|NA|many|TRBV25-1
CASSEYRAADTQYF
TGTGCCAGCAGTGAATATCGGGCCGCAGATACGCAGTATTTT
>TRBJ1-2|NA|many|TRBV5-6
CASSLRGEYGYTF
TGTGCCAGCAGCTTGAGAGGGGAGTATGGCTACACCTTC
>TRBJ1-1|NA|many|TRBV13
CATTSHSYTEAFF
TGTGCCACCACTTCCCACAGTTACACTGAAGCTTTCTTT